The 31 T cell receptor beta chains given below trace back to one sample, sequenced in a study of T cells in Graves' hyperthyroidism and ophthalmopathy. Amplified TCR beta CDR3 regions came from RNA transcripts. Using the HTBI primer set, a first-round RT-PCR was run on the TCR CDR3. TCRdb processed the multiplex PCR reads anew with MiXCR; each CDR3 protein has one entry. The data show around 270,000 distinct CDR3 sequences, roughly a fifth seen once. The sequenced sample was blood. Every receptor here comes from a man aged 45-60 years with Graves' ophthalmopathy.

V is TRBV28 and J is TRBJ1-1; D unclear. The CDR3 consists of 13 residues. V was trimmed by 3 bases and J by 3 bases, leaving 8 bases between them. The V gene's germline CDR1 is MDHEN and CDR2 SYDVKM. DNA of the CDR3: TGTGCCAGCAGTTTGACTGTGGACACTGAAGCTTTCTTT. Its translation is CASSLTVDTEAFF.

This clonotype occurred a few times. The rearrangement links TRBV6-1 to TRBJ2-4; 9 bases match TRBD1. The trim removed 5 bases at V and 4 bases at J, leaving 9 bases unmatched. CDR3 length: 16 amino acids. Germline V lookup: CDR1 MNHNS, CDR2 SASEGT. In nucleotides, the CDR3 is TGTGCCAGCAGTCTTACTCCGGGACAGGGAAAAAACATTCAGTACTTC. It specifies CASSLTPGQGKNIQYF.

In its sample, this clonotype was seen a few times. The chain joins TRBV4-1 to TRBJ2-7, with D possibly being TRBD2 (6 bases). The ends were cut back, 4 bases at V and 1 base at J, with 14 bases in the middle. Germline V lookup: CDR1 MGHRA, CDR2 YSYEKL. The CDR3 has 15 amino acids. The CDR3 is CASSPQERASYEQYF. In DNA, the CDR3 is TGCGCCAGCAGCCCGCAGGAGCGGGCATCCTACGAGCAGTACTTC.

The V and J genes are TRBV24-1 and TRBJ1-5; D ambiguous. The V gene's germline CDR1 is KGHDR and CDR2 SFDVKD. The CDR3 consists of 11 residues. The germline V and J ends were trimmed by 9 bases and 9 bases, with 11 bases remaining between them. The CDR3: CATGPLGPQHF. The CDR3 coding sequence is TGTGCCACCGGTCCCCTCGGGCCCCAGCATTTT.

In this sample, this clonotype turned up a few times. One end of the junction fails to match germline, which may point to a read error. The chain uses TRBV20-1 and TRBJ2-7; 8 bases align to TRBD1. The CDR3 runs 10 residues. Germline V gene lookup returns CDR1 DFQATT and CDR2 SNEGSKA (reference sequence). The CDR3 loop is CSARGTGTHF. CDR3 bases: TGCAGTGCTAGAGGGACAGGGACGCACTTC.

This clonotype was counted at least ten times. The rearrangement uses TRBV27 and TRBJ1-1; 8 bases are shared with TRBD1. V lost 4 bases and J lost 4; bases outside the gene matches: 8. The germline CDR1 and CDR2 sequences are MNHEY and SMNVEV (reference sequence). This CDR3 spans 15 amino acids. The CDR3 loop reads CASSSLQGDGTEAFF. The CDR3 DNA is TGTGCCAGCAGTTCATTACAGGGGGACGGCACTGAAGCTTTCTTT.

This clonotype was counted only a few times. This sequence joins TRBV29-1 and TRBJ2-7; D gene unclear. V was trimmed by 7 bases and J by 2 bases, leaving 9 bases between them. Germline-derived CDR1 and CDR2 are SQVTM and ANQGSEA. This CDR3 contains 11 residues. The CDR3 spells CSATEAYEQYF. CDR3 coding DNA: TGCAGCGCTACTGAGGCCTACGAGCAGTACTTC.

This clonotype has a single count. It is unclear where the CDR3 begins or ends on the DNA, so no DNA is shown, and the CDR3 is as TCRdb lists it. The chain carries TRBV9 and TRBJ2-4; the table names TRBD1, a call not compared with the DNA. Germline V gene sequence: CDR1 SGDLS, CDR2 YYNGEE. The CDR3 totals 13 residues, both ends included. This CDR3 reads CASSVGEGTVKYF.

The chain joins TRBV7-3 to TRBJ2-1; 16 nucleotides line up with TRBD2. Germline V lookup: CDR1 SGHTA, CDR2 FQGTGA. Trimming at V came to 2 bases and at J to 0 bases, leaving 10 bases not matched to a gene. This CDR3 comprises 21 residues. CDR3 sequence reads: CASSLGPGLAGGGCSYNEQFF. CDR3 DNA: TGTGCCAGCAGCTTAGGTCCGGGACTAGCGGGAGGGGGGTGCTCCTACAATGAGCAGTTCTTC.

This clonotype was seen repeatedly, ten times or more. This chain connects TRBV20-1 to TRBJ1-1; D is perhaps TRBD1 (6 bases). The CDR3 extends over 16 amino acids. CDR1 and CDR2 (germline): DFQATT, SNEGSKA (reference sequence). V was trimmed by 0 bases and J by 3 bases, leaving 17 bases between them. The CDR3 region has the DNA TGCAGTGCTAGAGATCTGACAGGACCCGACGACACTGAAGCTTTCTTT. Translation: CSARDLTGPDDTEAFF.

The chain combines TRBV3-1 with TRBJ2-5; perhaps TRBD2 as D (5 bases). The CDR3 has 14 residues. Trimming removed 5 bases at V and 5 bases at J, with 15 bases between. The germline CDR1 and CDR2 sequences are LGHDT and YNNKEL (reference sequence). CDR3: CASSVGDDEETQYF. The CDR3 nucleotides are TGTGCCAGCAGCGTGGGAGACGACGAGGAGACCCAGTACTTC.

In its sample, this clonotype was seen a few times. This rearrangement joins TRBV14 to TRBJ2-5; tentative D call: TRBD1 (6 bases). The CDR3 contains 16 residues. V was pared by 4 bases and J by 0 bases, with 15 bases between. Per germline, CDR1 SGHDN and CDR2 FVKESK. DNA of the CDR3: TGTGCCAGCAGCCTTATTCCAGGGGTTGACCAAGAGACCCAGTACTTC. Protein: CASSLIPGVDQETQYF.

V and J are TRBV2 and TRBJ2-3; possibly TRBD1 for D (5 bases). The V gene's germline CDR1 is SNHLY and CDR2 FYNNEI. This CDR3 comprises 14 residues. V shed 10 bases and J shed 2 bases, with 16 bases lying between them. The CDR3 nucleotides read TGTGCCATTCGTGAAGGGGTCTACACAGATACGCAGTATTTT. Translation gives CAIREGVYTDTQYF.

The gene calls are TRBV11-3 and TRBJ1-4; tentative D call: TRBD1 (6 bases). CDR3 length equals 14 residues. Trimming removed 5 bases from V and 7 bases from J, with 14 bases in between. CDR1 is SGHNT and CDR2 is YENEEA in the germline V gene. The CDR3 DNA follows: TGTGCCAGCAGCCCCCGGGGGGCGGGTGAAAAACTGTTTTTT. This codes for CASSPRGAGEKLFF.

This clonotype was picked up many times. The chain employs TRBV7-3 and TRBJ2-3, with TRBD2 matching 14 bases. The CDR3 extends over 16 amino acids. Per germline, CDR1 SGHTA and CDR2 FQGTGA. V dropped 3 bases and J dropped 6; count of bases not matched to a gene: 5. The CDR3 sequence: CASSFGTSGSGDTQYF. Written as DNA, the CDR3 is TGTGCCAGCAGCTTTGGGACTAGCGGGAGTGGGGATACGCAGTATTTT.

V usage is TRBV4-1 and J usage is TRBJ1-1, with a possible D match to TRBD1 (5 bases). The CDR3 has 13 amino acids. With 2 bases removed from V and 5 bases from J, the gap between germline ends came to 9 bases. The V gene's germline CDR1 is MGHRA and CDR2 YSYEKL. This chain's CDR3 is CASSQSWGTEAFF. CDR3 DNA: TGCGCCAGCAGCCAAAGTTGGGGGACTGAAGCTTTCTTT.

The gene calls are TRBV20-1 and TRBJ1-5; tentative D call: TRBD1 (5 bases). The ends were cut back, 1 base at V and 7 bases at J, with 14 bases in the middle. The CDR3 has 14 residues. Germline values: CDR1 DFQATT, CDR2 SNEGSKA (reference sequence). CDR3 in DNA: TGCAGTGCTAGAGTTTCGGTGGGGCCCCAGCCCCAGCATTTT. Translating gives CSARVSVGPQPQHF.

In this sample, this clonotype turned up many times. The gene calls are TRBV5-5 and TRBJ2-1, with 8 nucleotides matching TRBD2. Germline-derived CDR1 and CDR2 are SGHKS and YYEKEE (reference sequence). The CDR3 length is 16 residues. J was trimmed by 2 bases and V by 4 bases; bases with no gene match: 8. In nucleotides, the CDR3 is TGTGCCAGCAGCAGAAAGCGGGAGATGACCTACAATGAGCAGTTCTTC. This gives the protein CASSRKREMTYNEQFF.

This clonotype was seen ten or more times. V and J are TRBV28 and TRBJ2-5; 7 nucleotides align to TRBD1. The J segment lost 1 base and the V segment lost 4 bases, leaving 0 bases of the junction unmatched. Germline CDR1 and CDR2: MDHEN and SYDVKM. CDR3 size: 13 residues. The CDR3 spells CASSWDSQETQYF. The CDR3 nucleotides read TGTGCCAGCAGTTGGGACAGCCAAGAGACCCAGTACTTC.

The J gene is TRBJ2-7, the V gene TRBV9; D not certain. There are 14 residues in the CDR3. CDR1 SGDLS and CDR2 YYNGEE come from the germline V gene. Trimming shortened V by 2 bases and J by 0 bases, and 9 bases separated the two germline ends. The CDR3 DNA reads TGTGCCAGCAGCGTTGGCCCACACTCCTACGAGCAGTACTTC. Translating it yields CASSVGPHSYEQYF.

The chain has TRBV7-9 and TRBJ1-5; D is unresolved. This CDR3 is built from 17 residues. V was clipped by 1 base and J by 0 bases, with 13 bases between them. CDR1 SEHNR and CDR2 FQNEAQ come from the germline V gene (reference sequence). The CDR3 loop is CASSLDRGTYSNQPQHF. The CDR3 bases are TGTGCCAGCAGCTTAGATCGGGGAACCTATAGCAATCAGCCCCAGCATTTT.

This clonotype occurred many times. CDR3 sequence (DNA): TGTGCCAGCAGTGGGCAGGGGGGCGGAACTGAAGCTTTCTTT. Translating gives CASSGQGGGTEAFF. The chain is built from TRBV2 and TRBJ1-1; 7 bases line up with TRBD1. With V trimmed by 4 bases and J by 5 bases, 7 bases remained unmatched. CDR3 length equals 14 residues. Germline V gene sequence: CDR1 SNHLY, CDR2 FYNNEI.

This clonotype was seen repeatedly, ten times or more. The genes are TRBV3-1 and TRBJ2-3; 14 nucleotides match TRBD2. This CDR3 has 15 residues. Trimming removed 4 bases from V and 6 bases from J; junction bases left unmatched: 3. Germline V gives CDR1 LGHDT, CDR2 YNNKEL (reference sequence). CDR3 DNA: TGTGCCAGCAGCCCTCGACTAGCGGGAGGGGATACGCAGTATTTT. It codes for CASSPRLAGGDTQYF.

The genes are TRBV11-3 and TRBJ2-1, with 14 positions matching TRBD2. The V gene end was trimmed by 2 bases and the J gene end by 7 bases; junction bases not matched to a gene: 4. Germline V gene sequence: CDR1 SGHNT, CDR2 YENEEA. The CDR3 runs 16 residues. The CDR3 is CASSLTGTSGRNEQFF. The CDR3 DNA follows: TGTGCCAGCAGCTTAACCGGGACTAGCGGGAGAAATGAGCAGTTCTTC.

In this sample, this clonotype turned up a few times. This chain uses TRBV4-2 with TRBJ1-2; the D gene is possibly TRBD1 (6 bases). The CDR3 is made up of 15 amino acids. Looked up from germline, CDR1 is LGHNA and CDR2 is YNFKEQ. Trimming pared 0 bases from V and 5 bases from J, leaving 13 bases between. The CDR3 protein is CASSQDHAGAYGYTF. As DNA, the CDR3 is TGTGCCAGCAGCCAAGATCATGCAGGGGCGTATGGCTACACCTTC.

Concerning this clonotype: The conserved phenylalanine or tryptophan normally closing the CDR3 is absent here, so this likely arose from a read error. The V gene is TRBV5-5, the J gene TRBJ1-1; unclear D gene. The CDR3 runs to 11 residues. Trimming took off 3 bases at V and 1 base at J, with 1 base between the two ends. CDR1 and CDR2 (germline): SGHKS, YYEKEE (reference sequence). The DNA of the CDR3 is TGTGCCAGCAGCTGGAACACTGAAGCTTTCTTA. Protein sequence: CASSWNTEAFL.

There are many counts of this clonotype. The chain combines TRBV28 with TRBJ2-7; 11 bases match TRBD2. The V gene's germline CDR1 is MDHEN and CDR2 SYDVKM. V shed 6 bases, J shed 0 bases, and the junction held 10 bases outside the gene matches. The length of the CDR3 is 17 residues. The CDR3 nucleotides read TGTGCCAGCAGCCGCCCTTCTAGCGGGAGGCGCTCCTACGAGCAGTACTTC. Translation: CASSRPSSGRRSYEQYF.

The genes are TRBV29-1 and TRBJ2-6; the match to TRBD2 covers 7 bases. Germline CDR1 is SQVTM and CDR2 is ANQGSEA. With V trimmed by 5 bases and J by 2 bases, 3 bases remained unmatched. The CDR3 spans 14 residues. CDR3 residues: CSVLGGTGANVLTF. In DNA, the CDR3 is TGCAGCGTTTTGGGGGGGACTGGGGCCAACGTCCTGACTTTC.

This clonotype has a handful of counts. V usage is TRBV5-1 and J usage is TRBJ1-1; perhaps TRBD1 as D (5 bases). The V gene lost 4 bases and the J gene lost 0 bases, with 19 bases spanning the gap. Germline loops: CDR1 SGHRS, CDR2 YFSETQ. This CDR3 is built from 17 residues. As DNA, the CDR3 is TGCGCCAGCAGCCCCGAGTTCATCCAGGACATGAACACTGAAGCTTTCTTT. It is translated as CASSPEFIQDMNTEAFF. Full variable domain (missing parts from reference TRBV5-1 and TRBJ1-1): KAGVTQTPRYLIKTRGQQVTLSCSPISGHRSVSWYQQTPGQGLQFLFEYFSETQRNKGNFPGRFSGRQFSNSRSEMNVSTLELGDSALYLCASSPEFIQDMNTEAFFGQGTRLTVV.

The CDR3 loop is CASTPGVDSRLSYEQYF. CDR3 in DNA: TGTGCCAGCACCCCGGGGGTAGACAGCCGGTTATCCTACGAGCAGTACTTC. The V and J genes are TRBV6-2 or TRBV6-3 and TRBJ2-7; TRBD2 is a possible D gene (6 bases). V was cut by 7 bases and J by 1 base, with 23 bases left in between. The CDR3 is 17 residues long. Per germline, CDR1 MNHEY and CDR2 SVGEGT.

This clonotype was detected many times. The J gene is TRBJ2-7, the V gene TRBV28; 9 positions match TRBD2. Germline loops: CDR1 MDHEN, CDR2 SYDVKM. CDR3 length equals 15 residues. The V gene end was trimmed by 2 bases and the J gene end by 0 bases; junction bases not matched to a gene: 2. For the CDR3, the DNA is TGTGCCAGCAGTTTAATAGCGGGAGTCTCCTACGAGCAGTACTTC. Its translation: CASSLIAGVSYEQYF.